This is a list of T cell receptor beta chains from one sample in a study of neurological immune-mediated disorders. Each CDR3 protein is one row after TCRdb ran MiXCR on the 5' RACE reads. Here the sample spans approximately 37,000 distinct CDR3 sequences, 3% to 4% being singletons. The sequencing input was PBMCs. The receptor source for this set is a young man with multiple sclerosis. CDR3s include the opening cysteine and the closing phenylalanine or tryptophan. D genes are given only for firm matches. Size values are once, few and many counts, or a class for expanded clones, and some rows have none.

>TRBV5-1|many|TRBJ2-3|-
CASSLGQLDTQYF
TGCGCCAGCAGCTTGGGCCAACTAGATACGCAGTATTTT
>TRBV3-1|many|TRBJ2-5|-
CASSQQYQETQYF
TGTGCCAGCAGCCAACAGTACCAAGAGACCCAGTACTTC
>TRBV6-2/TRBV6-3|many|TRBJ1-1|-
CASSLYLVQAGKNTEAFF
TGTGCCAGCAGTTTATATTTGGTACAGGCGGGGAAGAACACTGAAGCTTTCTTT
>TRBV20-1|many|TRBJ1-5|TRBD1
CSASQDRVGQPQHF
TGCAGTGCTTCTCAGGACAGGGTGGGCCAGCCCCAGCATTTT
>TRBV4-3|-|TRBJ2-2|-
CASSQDGRSNTGELFF
TGCGCCAGCAGCCAAGATGGCCGATCGAACACCGGGGAGCTGTTTTTT
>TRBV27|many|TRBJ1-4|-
CASRPDRSLRREKLFF
TGTGCCAGCAGACCCGACAGAAGCCTCCGGCGTGAAAAACTGTTTTTT
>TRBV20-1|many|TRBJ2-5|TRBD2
CSASGLAGGPGETQYF
TGCAGTGCTTCAGGACTAGCGGGGGGGCCGGGCGAGACCCAGTACTTC
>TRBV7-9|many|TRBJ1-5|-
CASSLADGPTPQHF
TGTGCCAGCAGCTTAGCGGACGGTCCAACGCCCCAGCATTTT
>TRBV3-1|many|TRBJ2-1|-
CASSYRSGTGGGNEQFF
TGTGCCAGCAGCTATAGGAGCGGGACAGGCGGTGGCAATGAGCAGTTCTTC
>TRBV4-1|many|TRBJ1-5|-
CASSPGPIGNQPQHF
TGCGCCAGCAGCCCGGGACCGATCGGCAATCAGCCCCAGCATTTT
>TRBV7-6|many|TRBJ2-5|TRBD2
CALGTSGGWETQYF
TGTGCCTTAGGGACTAGCGGGGGCTGGGAGACCCAGTACTTC
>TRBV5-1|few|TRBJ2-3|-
CASSFTLGDTQYF
TGCGCCAGCAGCTTCACCTTGGGAGATACGCAGTATTTT
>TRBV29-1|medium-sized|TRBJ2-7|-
CSVVLGYEQYF
TGCAGCGTTGTCTTGGGCTACGAGCAGTACTTC
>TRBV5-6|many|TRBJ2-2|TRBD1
CASSDGTGSNTGELFF
TGTGCCAGCAGCGACGGGACAGGATCGAACACCGGGGAGCTGTTTTTT
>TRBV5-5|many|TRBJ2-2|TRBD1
CASSLWTGTTGELFF
TGTGCCAGCAGCTTGTGGACAGGGACCACCGGGGAGCTGTTTTTT
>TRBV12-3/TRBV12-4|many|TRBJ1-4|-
CASSLEGSANEKLFF
TGTGCCAGCAGTTTAGAGGGCTCAGCTAATGAAAAACTGTTTTTT
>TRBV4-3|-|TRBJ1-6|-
CASSHKGDSPLNF
TGCGCCAGCAGCCACAAGGGGGATTCACCCCTCAACTTT
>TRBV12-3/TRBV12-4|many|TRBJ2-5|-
CASSLSTNPETQYF
TGTGCCAGCAGCTTGAGTACTAATCCGGAGACCCAGTACTTC
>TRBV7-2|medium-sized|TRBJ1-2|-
CASSLTAGVRGGYTF
TGTGCCAGCAGCTTAACCGCAGGGGTACGGGGCGGCTACACCTTC
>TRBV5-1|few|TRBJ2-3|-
CASSLVQGRALDTQYF
TGCGCCAGCAGCTTGGTGCAGGGTCGGGCGTTGGATACGCAGTACTTT
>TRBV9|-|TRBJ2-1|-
CASSVGFGGATLGYNEQFF
TGTGCCAGCAGCGTCGGTTTCGGAGGGGCGACCCTGGGCTACAATGAGCAGTTCTTC
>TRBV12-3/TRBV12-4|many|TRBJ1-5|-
CASSFNSEPQHF
TGTGCCAGCAGTTTCAATTCCGAGCCCCAGCATTTT
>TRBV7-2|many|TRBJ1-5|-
CASSLTGYQPQHF
TGTGCCAGCAGCCTGACAGGATATCAGCCCCAGCATTTT
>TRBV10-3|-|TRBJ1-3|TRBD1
CAISQSRDRGNTIYF
TGTGCCATCAGTCAATCGCGGGACAGGGGAAACACCATATATTTT
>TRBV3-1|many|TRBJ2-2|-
CASSPRRRTNTGELFF
TGTGCCAGCAGCCCGAGGCGGAGAACGAACACCGGGGAGCTGTTTTTT
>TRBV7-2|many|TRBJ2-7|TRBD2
CASSPSGGARSYEQYF
TGTGCCAGCAGCCCTAGCGGGGGGGCTCGGTCCTACGAGCAGTACTTC
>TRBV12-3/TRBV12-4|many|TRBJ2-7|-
CASSHLGLFSYEQYF
TGTGCCAGCAGCCACCTTGGGCTATTCTCCTACGAGCAGTACTTC
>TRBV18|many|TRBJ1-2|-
CASSPELRDPRGYTF
TGTGCCAGCTCACCAGAGCTCCGGGACCCTAGGGGCTACACCTTC
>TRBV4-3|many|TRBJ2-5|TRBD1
CASSQTQGAGETQYF
TGCGCCAGCAGCCAAACCCAGGGGGCCGGGGAGACCCAGTACTTC
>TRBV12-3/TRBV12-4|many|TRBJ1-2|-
CASSFGTYYGYTF
TGTGCCAGCAGTTTCGGGACATACTATGGCTACACCTTC
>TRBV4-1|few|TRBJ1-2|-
CASSQVSSNYGYTF
TGCGCCAGCAGCCAAGTGAGTTCTAACTATGGCTACACCTTC
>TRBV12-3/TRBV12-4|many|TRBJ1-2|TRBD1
CASSLTGQMGYGYTF
TGTGCCAGCAGTTTAACGGGACAGATGGGATATGGCTACACCTTC
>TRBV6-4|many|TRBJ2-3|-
CASRETASTDTQYF
TGTGCCAGCAGGGAAACAGCGAGCACAGATACGCAGTATTTT
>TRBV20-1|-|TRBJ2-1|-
CSAGRGVYNEQFF
TGCAGTGCTGGAAGGGGGGTCTACAATGAGCAGTTCTTC
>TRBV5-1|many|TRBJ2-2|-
CASRGQNTGELFF
TGCGCCAGCAGGGGACAGAACACCGGGGAGCTGTTTTTT
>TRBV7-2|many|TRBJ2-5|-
CASSGPEETQYF
TGTGCCAGCAGTGGACCAGAAGAGACCCAGTACTTC
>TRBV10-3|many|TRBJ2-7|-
CAISANIGGTYEQYF
TGTGCCATCAGTGCCAATATAGGGGGAACATACGAGCAGTACTTC
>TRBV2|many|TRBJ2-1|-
CASRPTSGRNEQFF
TGTGCCAGCAGACCTACTTCGGGGAGGAATGAGCAGTTCTTC
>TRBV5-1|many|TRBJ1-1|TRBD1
CASSLWQGVSVTEAFF
TGCGCCAGCAGCTTGTGGCAGGGGGTGTCGGTGACTGAAGCTTTCTTT
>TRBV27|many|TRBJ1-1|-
CASSLSGSPEAFF
TGTGCCAGCAGTTTGTCGGGGAGCCCTGAAGCTTTCTTT
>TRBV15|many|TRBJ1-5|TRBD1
CATTDDRGPLAQHF
TGTGCCACCACCGATGACAGGGGCCCTTTGGCCCAGCATTTT
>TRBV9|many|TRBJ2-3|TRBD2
CASSPSSGSYTDTQYF
TGTGCCAGCAGCCCGTCCAGCGGGAGCTACACAGATACGCAGTATTTT
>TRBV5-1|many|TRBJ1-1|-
CASSLGGPTEAFF
TGCGCCAGCAGCTTGGGAGGGCCAACTGAAGCTTTCTTT
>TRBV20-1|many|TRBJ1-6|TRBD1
CSVGTGDYNSPLHF
TGCAGTGTCGGGACAGGGGATTATAATTCACCCCTCCACTTT
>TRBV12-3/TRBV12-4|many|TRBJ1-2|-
CASSRTRGVDGYTF
TGTGCCAGCAGTCGCACCAGGGGCGTAGATGGCTACACCTTC
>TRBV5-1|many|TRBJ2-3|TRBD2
CASSSGLAGGHDTQYF
TGCGCCAGCAGCTCTGGACTAGCGGGGGGGCACGATACGCAGTATTTT
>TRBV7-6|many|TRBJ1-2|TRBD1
CASSFGLAGTDYGYTF
TGTGCCAGCAGCTTTGGGCTGGCCGGGACAGACTATGGCTACACCTTC
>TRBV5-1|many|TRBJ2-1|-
CASSLGRGRGEQFF
TGCGCCAGCAGCTTGGGTCGGGGGCGAGGTGAGCAGTTCTTC
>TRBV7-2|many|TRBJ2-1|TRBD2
CASSLNPSGGAYNEQFF
TGTGCCAGCAGCTTAAATCCTAGCGGGGGGGCCTACAATGAGCAGTTCTTC
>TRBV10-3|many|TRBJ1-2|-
CAIREAATLYGYTF
TGTGCCATCAGGGAGGCAGCTACCTTATATGGCTACACCTTC
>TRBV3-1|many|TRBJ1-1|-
CASSQDITTEAFF
TGTGCCAGCAGCCAAGATATCACGACTGAAGCTTTCTTT
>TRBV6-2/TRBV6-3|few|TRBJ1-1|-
CASTDLTTEAFF
TGTGCCAGCACCGACCTTACAACTGAAGCTTTCTTT
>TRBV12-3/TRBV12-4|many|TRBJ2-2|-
CASSLMRDGELFF
TGTGCCAGCAGTTTGATGCGGGACGGGGAGCTGTTTTTT
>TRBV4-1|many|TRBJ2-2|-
CASSQEWRGGNTGELFF
TGCGCCAGCAGCCAAGAATGGAGGGGAGGGAACACCGGGGAGCTGTTTTTT
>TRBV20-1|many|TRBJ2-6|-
CSAEEKGALVGANVLTF
TGCAGTGCAGAGGAGAAGGGAGCGCTAGTCGGGGCCAACGTCCTGACTTTC
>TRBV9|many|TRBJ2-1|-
CASSEGEFAGDEQFF
TGTGCCAGCAGCGAGGGGGAATTTGCGGGCGATGAGCAGTTCTTC
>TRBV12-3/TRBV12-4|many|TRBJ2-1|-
CASAGTYNEQFF
TGTGCCAGCGCGGGGACCTACAATGAGCAGTTCTTC
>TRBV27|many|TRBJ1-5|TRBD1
CASRTGSNQPQHF
TGTGCCAGCCGGACAGGGAGTAATCAGCCCCAGCATTTT
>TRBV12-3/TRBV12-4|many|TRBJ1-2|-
CASSFTGNYGYTF
TGTGCCAGCAGTTTTACAGGGAACTATGGCTACACCTTC